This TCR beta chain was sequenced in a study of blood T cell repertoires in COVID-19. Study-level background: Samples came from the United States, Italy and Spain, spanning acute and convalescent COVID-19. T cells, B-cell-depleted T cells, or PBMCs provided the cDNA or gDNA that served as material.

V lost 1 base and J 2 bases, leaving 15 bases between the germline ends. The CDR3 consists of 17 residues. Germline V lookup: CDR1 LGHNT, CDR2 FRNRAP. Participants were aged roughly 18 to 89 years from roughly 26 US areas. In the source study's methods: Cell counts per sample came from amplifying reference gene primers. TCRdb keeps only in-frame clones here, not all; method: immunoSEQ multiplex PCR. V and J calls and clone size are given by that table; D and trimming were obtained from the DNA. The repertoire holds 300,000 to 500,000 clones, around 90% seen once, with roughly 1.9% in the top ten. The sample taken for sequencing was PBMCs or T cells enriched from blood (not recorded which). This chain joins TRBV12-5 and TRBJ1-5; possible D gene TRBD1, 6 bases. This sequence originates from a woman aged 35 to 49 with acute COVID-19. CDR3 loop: CASGLARTGYGNQPQHF. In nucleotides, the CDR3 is TGTGCTAGTGGTTTGGCACGAACAGGGTACGGCAATCAGCCCCAGCATTTT.